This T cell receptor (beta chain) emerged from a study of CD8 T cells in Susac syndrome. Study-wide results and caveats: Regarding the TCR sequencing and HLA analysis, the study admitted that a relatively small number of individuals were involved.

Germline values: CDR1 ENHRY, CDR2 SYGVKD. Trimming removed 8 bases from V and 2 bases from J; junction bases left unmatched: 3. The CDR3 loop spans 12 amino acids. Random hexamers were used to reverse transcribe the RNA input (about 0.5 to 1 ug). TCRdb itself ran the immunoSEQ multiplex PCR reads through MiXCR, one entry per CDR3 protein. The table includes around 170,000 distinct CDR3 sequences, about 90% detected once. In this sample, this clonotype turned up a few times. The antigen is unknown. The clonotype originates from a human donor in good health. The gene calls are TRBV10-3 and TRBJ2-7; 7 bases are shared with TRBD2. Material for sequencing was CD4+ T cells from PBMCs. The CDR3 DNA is TGTGCCATCCGGGCGGGGGCCTACGAGCAGTACTTC. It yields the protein CAIRAGAYEQYF.